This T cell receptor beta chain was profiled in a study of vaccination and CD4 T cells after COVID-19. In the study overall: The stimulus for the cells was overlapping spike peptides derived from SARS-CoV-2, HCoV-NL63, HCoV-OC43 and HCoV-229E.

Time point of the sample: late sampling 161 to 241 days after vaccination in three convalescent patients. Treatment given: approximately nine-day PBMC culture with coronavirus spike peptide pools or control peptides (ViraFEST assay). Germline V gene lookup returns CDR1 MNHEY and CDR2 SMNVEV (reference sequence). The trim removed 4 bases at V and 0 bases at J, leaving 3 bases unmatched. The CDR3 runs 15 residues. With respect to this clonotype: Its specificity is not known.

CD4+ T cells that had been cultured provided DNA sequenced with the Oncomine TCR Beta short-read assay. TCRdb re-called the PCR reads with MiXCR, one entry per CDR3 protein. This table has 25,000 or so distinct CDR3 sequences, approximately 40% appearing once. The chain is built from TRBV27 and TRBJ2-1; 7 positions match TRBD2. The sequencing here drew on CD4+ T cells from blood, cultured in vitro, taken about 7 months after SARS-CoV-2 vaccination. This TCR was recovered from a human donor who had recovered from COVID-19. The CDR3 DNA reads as TGTGCCAGCAGTTCAAGCGGGAACTCCTACAATGAGCAGTTCTTC. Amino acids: CASSSSGNSYNEQFF.